This T cell receptor (beta chain) is drawn from a study of vaccination and CD4 T cells after COVID-19. About the research overall: Convalescent donors totaled six males and four females, including two who were Hispanic. Overlapping SARS-CoV-2, HCoV-NL63, HCoV-OC43 and HCoV-229E spike peptides were used to stimulate cells.

The CDR3 length is 15 residues. Germline CDR1 is KGHSH and CDR2 is LQKENI. V shed 4 bases and J 4 bases; nucleotides not matched to a gene: 7. The Oncomine TCR Beta short-read assay sequenced DNA from cultured CD4+ T cells. TCRdb itself ran the PCR reads through MiXCR, one entry per CDR3 protein. In the table there are tens of thousands of distinct CDR3 sequences, around 70% of which are singletons. Treatment defined: roughly 10-day PBMC culture with coronavirus spike peptide pools or control peptides (ViraFEST assay). Worth noting for this clonotype: The antigen is unknown.

The chain joins TRBV18 to TRBJ1-5; 7 nucleotides match TRBD1. Input material: CD4+ T cells from blood, cultured in vitro. The source of this sequence is a human donor who had recovered from COVID-19. CDR3 DNA: TGTGCCAGCTCACGGAGGACGGACAGGAATCAGCCCCAGCATTTT. It codes for CASSRRTDRNQPQHF.